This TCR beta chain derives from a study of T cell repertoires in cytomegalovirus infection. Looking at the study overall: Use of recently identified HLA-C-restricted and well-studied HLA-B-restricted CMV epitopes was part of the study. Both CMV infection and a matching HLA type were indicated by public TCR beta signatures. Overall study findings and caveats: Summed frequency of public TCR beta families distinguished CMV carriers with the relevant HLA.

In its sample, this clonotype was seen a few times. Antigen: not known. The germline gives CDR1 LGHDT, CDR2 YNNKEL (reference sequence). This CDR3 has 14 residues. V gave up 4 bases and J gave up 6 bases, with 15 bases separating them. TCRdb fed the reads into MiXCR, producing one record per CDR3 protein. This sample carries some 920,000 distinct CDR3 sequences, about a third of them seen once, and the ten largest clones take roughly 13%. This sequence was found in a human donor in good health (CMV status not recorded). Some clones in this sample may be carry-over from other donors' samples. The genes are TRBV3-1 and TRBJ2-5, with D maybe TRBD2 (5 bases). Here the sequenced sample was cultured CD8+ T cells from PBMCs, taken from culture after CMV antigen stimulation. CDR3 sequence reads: CASSPHEGLQTQYF. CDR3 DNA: TGTGCCAGCAGCCCGCATGAAGGACTCCAGACCCAGTACTTC.